Detailed here is one TCR beta chain. The antigen is unknown. Separate from the approximately 700-subject first cohort was the roughly 130-subject validation cohort, to which the donors belonged. V was shortened by 3 bases and J by 7 bases, with 13 bases between the two germline ends. The CDR3 spans 15 residues. Looked up from germline, CDR1 is SNHLY and CDR2 is FYNNEI. This entry is derived from a study of cytomegalovirus exposure and HLA in healthy donors. Overall study context: Per a later analysis, the roughly 680 first-cohort and fewer than 150 validation repertoires shared one platform. Whole-study results and caveats: Later, an analysis found that TCR clusters from the first cohort tended to co-occur in the roughly 120 validation repertoires. Specific recognition of CMV antigens was confirmed in vitro for a few chains (all CMV-associated).

Method: immunoSEQ multiplex PCR; TCRdb's copy keeps in-frame clones and lacks some. This sample has over 130,000 clones, with more than 75% found just once. V gene TRBV2 combines with J gene TRBJ1-6; no firm D call. What was sequenced was PBMCs. The sequence was obtained from a man between 18 and 35 years old in good health and CMV-seropositive. The CDR3 reads CASSEEGFGNSPLHF. In nucleotides, the CDR3 is TGTGCCAGCAGTGAGGAGGGATTCGGGAATTCACCCCTCCACTTT. Complete variable domain (other parts from reference TRBV2 and TRBJ1-6): EPEVTQTPSHQVTQMGQEVILRCVPISNHLYFYWYRQILGQKVEFLVSFYNNEISEKSEIFDDQFSVERPDGSNFTLKIRSTKLEDSAMYFCASSEEGFGNSPLHFGNGTRLTVT.